This T cell receptor beta chain was retrieved from a study of cytomegalovirus exposure and HLA in healthy donors. The CDR3 spans 15 residues. Germline V lookup: CDR1 SSHAT, CDR2 FNYEAQ (reference sequence). PCR used 60 Vbeta primers and 13 Jbeta primers. Only in-frame clones appear in the TCRdb table, and some are missing; sequencing was by immunoSEQ multiplex PCR. The sample carries 180,000 or so clones, under 90% recorded once. About this clone: The germline gene is not matched at one end of the junction; a read error may be the cause.

This sequence originates from a boy aged 2 to 10 in good health and CMV-seronegative. The chain carries TRBV7-7 and TRBJ2-3, with D possibly being TRBD1 (5 bases). Material for sequencing was PBMCs. The CDR3 DNA follows: TGTGCTAGCAGCTTAGGAAGGGGTGGCACAGATACGCAGTATTTT. Protein: CASSLGRGGTDTQYF.